This T cell receptor (beta chain) was documented in a study of neurological immune-mediated disorders. TCRdb redid the calling of the 5' RACE reads with MiXCR, one entry per CDR3 protein. The table lists 40,000 to 60,000 distinct CDR3 sequences, about 3.7% of them singletons, with about 5.5% in the top ten. This clonotype was counted ten times or more. V lost 5 bases, J lost 3 bases, and 4 bases stayed unmatched. The CDR3 is 14 amino acids. Germline CDR1 reads MDHEN; CDR2 reads SYDVKM. The sequence came from a man aged 35-49 years with multiple sclerosis. V is TRBV28 and J is TRBJ1-2, with TRBD1 matching 9 bases. Sequenced: PBMCs. The CDR3 is CASSTDRGYYGYTF. The DNA for the CDR3 is TGTGCCAGCAGTACGGACAGGGGATACTATGGCTACACCTTC.